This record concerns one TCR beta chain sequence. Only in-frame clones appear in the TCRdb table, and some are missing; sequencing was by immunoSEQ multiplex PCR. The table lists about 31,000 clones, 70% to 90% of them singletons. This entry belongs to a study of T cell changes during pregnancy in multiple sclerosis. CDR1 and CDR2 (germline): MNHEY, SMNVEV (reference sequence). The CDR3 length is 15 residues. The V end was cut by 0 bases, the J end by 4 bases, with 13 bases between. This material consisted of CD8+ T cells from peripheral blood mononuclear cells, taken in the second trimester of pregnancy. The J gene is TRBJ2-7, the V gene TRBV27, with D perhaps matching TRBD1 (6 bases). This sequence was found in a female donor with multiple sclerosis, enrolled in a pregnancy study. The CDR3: CASSLSLGGVYEQYF. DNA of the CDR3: TGTGCCAGCAGTTTATCTTTAGGGGGAGTATACGAGCAGTACTTC.